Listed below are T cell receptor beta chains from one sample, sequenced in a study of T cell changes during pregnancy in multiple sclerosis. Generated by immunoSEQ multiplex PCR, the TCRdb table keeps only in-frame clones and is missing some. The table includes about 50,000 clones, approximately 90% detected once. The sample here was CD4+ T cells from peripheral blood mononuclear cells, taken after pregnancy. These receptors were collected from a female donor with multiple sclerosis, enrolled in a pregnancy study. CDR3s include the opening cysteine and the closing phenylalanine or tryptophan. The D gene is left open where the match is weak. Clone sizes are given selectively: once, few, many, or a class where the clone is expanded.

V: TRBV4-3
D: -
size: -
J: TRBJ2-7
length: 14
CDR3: CASSHNRESYEQYF
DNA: TGCGCCAGCAGCCATAACAGGGAATCCTACGAGCAGTACTTC

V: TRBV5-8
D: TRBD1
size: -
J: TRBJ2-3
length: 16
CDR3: CASSLDRGRDTDTQYF
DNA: TGTGCCAGCAGCTTGGACAGGGGGCGGGACACAGATACGCAGTATTTT

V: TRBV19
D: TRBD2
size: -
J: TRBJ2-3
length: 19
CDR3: CASSIARGLGGGGTDTQYF
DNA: TGTGCCAGTAGTATAGCCAGGGGACTAGGGGGAGGGGGCACAGATACGCAGTATTTT

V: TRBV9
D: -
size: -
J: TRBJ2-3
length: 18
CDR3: CASSVVPGSASGTDTQYF
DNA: TGTGCCAGCAGCGTAGTCCCAGGTTCGGCCTCGGGCACAGATACGCAGTATTTT

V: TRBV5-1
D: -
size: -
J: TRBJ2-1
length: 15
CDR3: CASSFRVSSYNEQFF
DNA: TGCGCCAGCAGCTTTCGAGTTAGCTCCTACAATGAGCAGTTCTTC

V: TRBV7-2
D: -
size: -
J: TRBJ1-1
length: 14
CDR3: CASSLQGLNTEAFF
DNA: TGTGCCAGCAGCTTACAGGGATTGAACACTGAAGCTTTCTTT

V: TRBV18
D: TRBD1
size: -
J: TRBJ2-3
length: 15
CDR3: CASSPRRQGTDTQYF
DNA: TGTGCCAGCTCACCACGGAGACAGGGTACAGATACGCAGTATTTT

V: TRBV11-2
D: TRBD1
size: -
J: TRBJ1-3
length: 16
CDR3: CASSYGQVPSGNTIYF
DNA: TGTGCCAGCAGCTACGGACAGGTACCCTCTGGAAACACCATATATTTT

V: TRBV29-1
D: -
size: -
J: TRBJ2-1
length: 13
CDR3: CNVKGRFYNEQFF
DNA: TGCAACGTCAAAGGGAGGTTCTACAATGAGCAGTTCTTC

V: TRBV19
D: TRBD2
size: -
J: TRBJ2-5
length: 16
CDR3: CASSIVAGGSQETQYF
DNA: TGTGCCAGTAGTATAGTCGCGGGAGGGTCCCAAGAGACCCAGTACTTC

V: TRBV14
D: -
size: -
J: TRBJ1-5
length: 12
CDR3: CASSQPNQPQHF
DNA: TGTGCCAGCAGCCAACCTAATCAGCCCCAGCATTTT

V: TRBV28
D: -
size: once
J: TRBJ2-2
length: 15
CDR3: CASSLREFRTGELFF
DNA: TGTGCCAGCAGTTTGCGAGAATTTCGCACCGGGGAGCTGTTTTTT

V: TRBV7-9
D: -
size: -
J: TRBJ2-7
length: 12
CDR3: CASGEGPYEQYF
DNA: TGTGCCAGCGGTGAGGGTCCCTACGAGCAGTACTTC

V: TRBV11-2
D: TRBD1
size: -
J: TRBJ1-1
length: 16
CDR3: CASSSSARTGLAEAFF
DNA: TGTGCCAGCAGCTCATCCGCACGGACAGGGCTCGCTGAAGCTTTCTTT

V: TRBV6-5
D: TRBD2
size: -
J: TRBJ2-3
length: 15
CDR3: CASSRLAGSTDTQYF
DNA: TGTGCCAGCAGCCGACTAGCGGGCAGCACAGATACGCAGTATTTT

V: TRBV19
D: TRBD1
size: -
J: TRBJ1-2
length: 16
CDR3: CASSTPLGTGRYGYTF
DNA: TGTGCCAGTAGTACCCCCCTTGGGACAGGACGCTATGGCTACACCTTC

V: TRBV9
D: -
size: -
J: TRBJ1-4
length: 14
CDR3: CASSVSGIDEKLFF
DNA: TGTGCCAGCAGCGTCTCAGGGATTGATGAAAAACTGTTTTTT

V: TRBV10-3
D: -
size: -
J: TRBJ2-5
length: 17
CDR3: CAISESVWAGQGETQYF
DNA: TGTGCCATCAGTGAGTCGGTTTGGGCAGGCCAGGGAGAGACCCAGTACTTC

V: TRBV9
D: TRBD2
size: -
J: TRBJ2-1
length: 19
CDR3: CASSPGGTRREMSYNEQFF
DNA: TGTGCCAGCAGCCCCGGGGGGACCCGGCGGGAGATGTCCTACAATGAGCAGTTCTTC

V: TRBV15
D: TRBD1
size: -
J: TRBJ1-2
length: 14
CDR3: CATTNRDRVDGYTF
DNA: TGTGCCACCACGAACCGGGACAGGGTTGATGGCTACACCTTC

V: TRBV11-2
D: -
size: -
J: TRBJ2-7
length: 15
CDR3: CASSPQATSSYEQYF
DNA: TGTGCCAGCAGCCCCCAGGCGACTAGCTCCTACGAGCAGTACTTC

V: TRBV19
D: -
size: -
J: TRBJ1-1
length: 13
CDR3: CASSRGENTEAFF
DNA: TGTGCCAGTAGTCGGGGGGAGAACACTGAAGCTTTCTTT

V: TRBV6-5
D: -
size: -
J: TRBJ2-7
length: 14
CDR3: CASSYSGPSYEQYF
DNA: TGTGCCAGCAGTTACTCGGGCCCGTCCTACGAGCAGTACTTC

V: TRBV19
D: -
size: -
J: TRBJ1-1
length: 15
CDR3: CASSTAGPGNTEAFF
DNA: TGTGCCAGTAGTACCGCAGGGCCCGGGAACACTGAAGCTTTCTTT

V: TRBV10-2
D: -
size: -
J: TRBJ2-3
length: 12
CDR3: CASSAGTDTQYF
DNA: TGCGCCAGCAGTGCGGGCACAGATACGCAGTATTTT

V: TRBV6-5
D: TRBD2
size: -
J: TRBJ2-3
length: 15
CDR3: CASSIGLALTDTQYF
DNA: TGTGCCAGCAGCATCGGACTAGCTCTCACAGATACGCAGTATTTT

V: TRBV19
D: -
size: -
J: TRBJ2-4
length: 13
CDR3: CASRELAKNIQYF
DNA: TGTGCCAGCCGAGAACTAGCCAAAAACATTCAGTACTTC

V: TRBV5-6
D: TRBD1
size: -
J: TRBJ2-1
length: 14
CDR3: CASTSDRGYNEQFF
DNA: TGTGCCAGCACCTCCGACAGGGGCTACAATGAGCAGTTCTTC

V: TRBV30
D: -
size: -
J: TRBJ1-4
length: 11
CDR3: CAWGGGEKLFF
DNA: TGTGCCTGGGGGGGAGGGGAAAAACTGTTTTTT

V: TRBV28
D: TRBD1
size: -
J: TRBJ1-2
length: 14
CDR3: CASSPGQGRYGYTF
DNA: TGTGCCAGCAGTCCAGGACAGGGCCGGTATGGCTACACCTTC

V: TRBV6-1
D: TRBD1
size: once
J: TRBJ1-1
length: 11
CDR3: CASSQGTGPLF
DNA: TGTGCCAGCAGTCAGGGGACAGGACCTCTTTTT

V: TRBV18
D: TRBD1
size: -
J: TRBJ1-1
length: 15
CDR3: CASSTRDRNPTEAFF
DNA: TGTGCCAGCTCAACACGGGACAGGAACCCCACTGAAGCTTTCTTT

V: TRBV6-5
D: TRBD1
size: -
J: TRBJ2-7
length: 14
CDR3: CASSYTGAAEEQYF
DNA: TGTGCCAGCAGTTATACAGGGGCAGCCGAAGAGCAGTACTTC

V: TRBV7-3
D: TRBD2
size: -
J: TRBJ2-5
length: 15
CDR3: CASSSDGTSGETQYF
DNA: TGTGCCAGCAGCTCTGACGGGACTAGCGGAGAGACCCAGTACTTC

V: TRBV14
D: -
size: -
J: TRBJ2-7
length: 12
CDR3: CASSQKSSKRYF
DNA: TGTGCCAGCAGCCAAAAATCTTCCAAGAGGTACTTC

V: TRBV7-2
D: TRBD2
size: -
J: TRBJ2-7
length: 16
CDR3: CASSLGDASGSYEQYF
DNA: TGTGCCAGCAGCTTAGGTGACGCTAGCGGGAGTTACGAGCAGTACTTC

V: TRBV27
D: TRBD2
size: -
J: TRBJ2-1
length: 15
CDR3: CASAGAGTRGVEQFF
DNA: TGTGCCAGCGCTGGGGCCGGGACTAGAGGGGTCGAGCAGTTCTTC

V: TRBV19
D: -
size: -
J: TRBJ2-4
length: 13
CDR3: CASSRLGQNIQYF
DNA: TGTGCCAGTAGTAGACTAGGACAAAACATTCAGTACTTC

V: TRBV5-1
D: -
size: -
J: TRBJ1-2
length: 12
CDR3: CASSPTGGGYTF
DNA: TGCGCCAGCAGCCCAACGGGTGGAGGCTACACCTTC